The 18 T cell receptor beta chains given below trace back to one sample, sequenced in a study of CD8 T cells in Susac syndrome. The authors reverse transcribed roughly 0.5 to 1 ug RNA with random hexamers. TCRdb re-called the immunoSEQ multiplex PCR reads with MiXCR, one entry per CDR3 protein. The sample records tens of thousands of distinct CDR3 sequences, about 94% being singletons. The sequenced sample consisted of CD8+ T cells from PBMCs. The receptors shown here come from a human donor with Susac syndrome.

This clonotype appeared a single time. The CDR3 loop is CASSEALRPGNYGYTF. The CDR3 DNA reads as TGTGCCAGCAGTGAAGCGCTTCGGCCAGGGAACTATGGCTACACCTTC. The gene calls are TRBV6-1 and TRBJ1-2; possibly TRBD1 for D (5 bases). Germline CDR1 and CDR2: MNHNS and SASEGT. This CDR3 has 16 residues. V dropped 0 bases and J dropped 2 bases, with 13 bases sitting between them.

V gene TRBV20-1 combines with J gene TRBJ2-1; the match to TRBD2 covers 8 bases. This CDR3 spans 16 amino acids. V was pared by 0 bases and J by 4 bases, with 8 bases of the junction left unmatched. Germline loops: CDR1 DFQATT, CDR2 SNEGSKA (reference sequence). CDR3 in DNA: TGCAGTGCTAGAGATGCTGCGGGAGGCCCGTACAATGAGCAGTTCTTC. This codes for CSARDAAGGPYNEQFF.

The rearrangement joins TRBV25-1 to TRBJ2-1; D is unclear. This CDR3 has 11 amino acids. Germline lookup yields CDR1 MGHDK and CDR2 SYGVNS. V lost 7 bases and J 5 bases, leaving 6 bases between the germline ends. DNA for the CDR3: TGTGCCAGCACAACGAACAATGAGCAGTTCTTC. Its protein product is CASTTNNEQFF.

The V gene is TRBV28, the J gene TRBJ1-1; D unresolved. This CDR3 comprises 13 residues. With 3 bases removed from V and 7 bases from J, the gap between germline ends came to 12 bases. CDR1 is MDHEN and CDR2 is SYDVKM in the germline V gene. DNA for the CDR3: TGTGCCAGCAGTTTGTCTGTTTTATTTGAAGCTTTCTTT. As protein: CASSLSVLFEAFF. Full variable domain (outside the CDR3, taken from reference TRBV28 and TRBJ1-1): DVKVTQSSRYLVKRTGEKVFLECVQDMDHENMFWYRQDPGLGLRLIYFSYDVKMKEKGDIPEGYSVSREKKERFSLILESASTNQTSMYLCASSLSVLFEAFFGQGTRLTVV.

Only one count was recorded for this clonotype. This chain links TRBV7-6 with TRBJ2-3; 11 positions agree with TRBD2. J was trimmed by 0 bases and V by 5 bases; bases with no gene match: 1. Germline CDR1 and CDR2: SGHVS and FNYEAQ. The CDR3 covers 15 residues. The CDR3: CASSRLAGSTDTQYF. In DNA form, the CDR3 reads TGTGCCAGCAGCAGACTAGCGGGGAGCACAGATACGCAGTATTTT.

This chain's CDR3 is CASSSSGSRTQYF. CDR3 in DNA: TGTGCCAGCAGCTCCTCAGGGTCTCGGACCCAGTACTTC. The chain has TRBV11-2 and TRBJ2-5; D is possibly TRBD1 (5 bases). V was trimmed by 4 bases and J by 7 bases, leaving 13 bases between them. Germline V gives CDR1 SGHAT, CDR2 FQNNGV. This CDR3 region has 13 residues.

The chain is built from TRBV15 and TRBJ2-3; D is ambiguous. V lost 0 bases and J 5 bases, leaving 6 bases between the germline ends. The CDR3 consists of 13 residues. Germline CDR1 is LNHNV and CDR2 is YYDKDF (reference sequence). The CDR3 loop is CATSRDPIDTQYF. The CDR3, as DNA: TGTGCCACCAGCAGAGACCCAATAGATACGCAGTATTTT.

This clonotype was recorded only once. This chain connects TRBV28 to TRBJ2-1, with a tentative D call TRBD2 (6 bases). Looked up from germline, CDR1 is MDHEN and CDR2 is SYDVKM. Trimming took 5 bases from V and 8 from J, leaving 16 bases between them. The CDR3 consists of 14 residues. The CDR3 DNA reads as TGTGCCAGCAGTCCCATTGGGACTCTTGATGAGCAGTTCTTC. Translation: CASSPIGTLDEQFF.

This rearrangement joins TRBV2 to TRBJ1-1, with a tentative D call TRBD1 (6 bases). Germline loops: CDR1 SNHLY, CDR2 FYNNEI. The CDR3 extends over 12 amino acids. V was clipped by 8 bases and J by 3 bases, with 10 bases between them. CDR3 in amino acids: CASRGGHTEAFF. The CDR3 nucleotides are TGTGCCAGCCGGGGGGGCCACACTGAAGCTTTCTTT.

This chain links TRBV14 with TRBJ1-6; D is ambiguous. The V end lost 6 bases, the J end lost 0 bases, and 9 bases lay between the germline ends. The CDR3 runs 15 residues. Germline lookup yields CDR1 SGHDN and CDR2 FVKESK. The DNA of the CDR3 is TGTGCCAGCAGAGAGGGATACTCCTATAATTCACCCCTCCACTTT. This encodes CASREGYSYNSPLHF.

The chain joins TRBV5-1 to TRBJ1-5; D unclear. There are 13 residues in the CDR3. Deletions cut 1 base from V and 5 bases from J, with 7 bases between. Germline V lookup: CDR1 SGHRS, CDR2 YFSETQ. DNA for the CDR3: TGCGCCAGCAGCTTGATGGGCGATCAGCCCCAGCATTTT. Translating it yields CASSLMGDQPQHF. Full variable domain (outside the CDR3, taken from reference TRBV5-1 and TRBJ1-5): KAGVTQTPRYLIKTRGQQVTLSCSPISGHRSVSWYQQTPGQGLQFLFEYFSETQRNKGNFPGRFSGRQFSNSRSEMNVSTLELGDSALYLCASSLMGDQPQHFGDGTRLSIL.

The V and J genes are TRBV14 and TRBJ2-3; 10 bases map to TRBD2. Unmatched junction bases numbered 4, after V lost 3 bases and J lost 1 base. The germline V gene has CDR1 SGHDN and CDR2 FVKESK. The CDR3 runs 16 residues. The CDR3 reads CASSQWGTSGTDTQYF. In DNA form, the CDR3 reads TGTGCCAGCAGCCAGTGGGGGACTAGCGGCACAGATACGCAGTATTTT.

The rearrangement links TRBV6-2 or TRBV6-3 to TRBJ2-7; D is possibly TRBD2 (6 bases). The germline V gene encodes CDR1 MNHEY and CDR2 SVGEGT. CDR3 length: 17 amino acids. Trimming removed 6 bases at V and 3 bases at J, with 24 bases between. The CDR3 DNA reads TGTGCCAGCAGCGCCCTTTCAAGCGGGCCGACTTTCTACGAGCAGTACTTC. Its translation is CASSALSSGPTFYEQYF.

V is TRBV10-3 and J is TRBJ1-6; D possibly corresponds to TRBD1 (6 bases). The V end lost 11 bases, the J end lost 7 bases, and 30 bases lay between the germline ends. Per germline, CDR1 ENHRY and CDR2 SYGVKD. The CDR3 loop spans 18 amino acids. The CDR3 spells CAPPDSPLRGSWNSPLHF. CDR3 bases: TGTGCCCCTCCGGATTCACCTTTGAGGGGGAGCTGGAATTCACCCCTCCACTTT.

The chain carries TRBV12-3 or TRBV12-4 and TRBJ2-7; D is possibly TRBD2 (6 bases). V dropped 3 bases and J dropped 6 bases, with 21 bases sitting between them. The CDR3 spans 16 residues. The CDR3 sequence: CASSFLLPDYPGEQYF. The CDR3 coding sequence is TGTGCCAGCAGTTTTCTATTGCCGGACTATCCGGGCGAGCAGTACTTC.

The rearrangement joins TRBV2 to TRBJ1-4, with D tentatively TRBD1 (5 bases). CDR1 is SNHLY and CDR2 is FYNNEI in the germline V gene. Trimming stripped 2 bases from V and 7 bases from J, with 11 bases between. The CDR3 has 14 residues. The DNA for the CDR3 is TGTGCCAGCAGTGAATCCAGGGAAGGTGAAAAACTGTTTTTT. Translation gives CASSESREGEKLFF.

The rearrangement uses TRBV6-2 or TRBV6-3 and TRBJ2-7; D remains ambiguous. The CDR3 loop spans 13 amino acids. CDR1 is MNHEY and CDR2 is SVGEGT in the germline V gene. The ends were cut back, 0 bases at V and 4 bases at J, with 7 bases in the middle. The CDR3 is CASSYSMAYEQYF. The CDR3 coding sequence is TGTGCCAGCAGTTACTCGATGGCTTACGAGCAGTACTTC.

The gene calls are TRBV6-2 or TRBV6-3 and TRBJ2-5; D is possibly TRBD1 or TRBD2 (5 bases each). The V and J ends lost 5 bases and 0 bases respectively, with 13 bases between them. CDR3 length: 15 amino acids. From germline, CDR1 is MNHEY and CDR2 SVGEGT. CDR3: CASSKPGTYQETQYF. CDR3 sequence (DNA): TGTGCCAGCAGTAAACCCGGGACGTACCAAGAGACCCAGTACTTC.